These 9 T cell receptor beta chains came from one sample sequenced in a study of T cells in Graves' hyperthyroidism and ophthalmopathy (dated by TCRdb to between 2018 and 2021). Library creation used multiplex PCR. Sequencing was carried out with an Illumina HiSeq 2000. The TCR beta CDR3 regions were amplified from the RNA transcripts. The first round of RT-PCR for the TCR CDR3 was performed with the HTBI primer set and the Qiagen OneStep RT-PCR kit. The public reads were reprocessed in TCRdb via fastp at Q25 and MiXCR, keeping in-frame beta chains. Here each entry gathers all rows of one CDR3 protein and keeps the most common genes and DNA. Present in this sample are around 300,000 distinct CDR3 sequences, roughly a fifth of which were seen just once. The ten largest make up just under 40% of the sample. The sequenced material came from blood. The receptor source for this set is a man in his fifties or sixties with Graves' ophthalmopathy.

Ten or more counts support this clonotype. This chain connects TRBV18 to TRBJ2-6; TRBD1 is a possible D gene (6 bases). Trimming removed 3 bases from V and 0 bases from J, with 12 bases in between. This CDR3 spans 17 amino acids. Germline loops: CDR1 KGHSH, CDR2 LQKENI. The CDR3 sequence is CASSPDRPSSGANVLTF. CDR3 DNA: TGTGCCAGCTCACCGGACAGACCCAGCTCTGGGGCCAACGTCCTGACTTTC.

This clonotype was seen at least ten times. The chain has TRBV28 and TRBJ1-5, with 9 positions matching TRBD1. V lost 4 bases, J lost 7 bases, and 5 bases stayed unmatched. Germline V gene data show CDR1 as MDHEN and CDR2 as SYDVKM. The CDR3 is 14 residues long. DNA of the CDR3: TGTGCCAGCAGTTCACAGGGGGCCGCACAGCCCCAGCATTTT. Amino acids: CASSSQGAAQPQHF.

The chain employs TRBV28 and TRBJ1-6, with a possible D match to TRBD1 (5 bases). Trimming left V 6 bases short and J 6 bases short, with 12 bases between. CDR1 is MDHEN, CDR2 SYDVKM, per germline. The CDR3 extends over 14 amino acids. The DNA of the CDR3 is TGTGCCAGCAGGGGGGAGTCGGGTAATTCACCCCTCCACTTT. It specifies CASRGESGNSPLHF.

Many counts were recorded for this clonotype. The chain employs TRBV28 and TRBJ2-3; TRBD1 matches 9 bases. The CDR3 length is 15 residues. J lost 6 bases, V lost 4 bases, and 8 bases had no gene match. CDR1 MDHEN and CDR2 SYDVKM come from the germline V gene. The CDR3 bases are TGTGCCAGCAGTTCCGGGGACAGGGTTCGTGATACGCAGTATTTT. Its translation: CASSSGDRVRDTQYF.

This clonotype was counted a few times. V usage is TRBV10-1 and J usage is TRBJ1-1; 8 nucleotides align to TRBD1. Germline trimming cut 0 bases from V and 1 base from J; bases unmatched to any gene: 10. The germline V gene has CDR1 WNHNN and CDR2 SYGVQD (reference sequence). The CDR3 covers 18 residues. The CDR3, as DNA: TGCGCCAGCAGTGAGTCGATGGGACAGGTGAATTCGAACACTGAAGCTTTCTTT. It encodes CASSESMGQVNSNTEAFF.

This clonotype was seen more than once but under ten times. The gene calls are TRBV29-1 and TRBJ2-3; perhaps TRBD2 as D (6 bases). V lost 4 bases and J 3 bases, leaving 11 bases between the germline ends. This CDR3 is built from 13 residues. Germline V gene data show CDR1 as SQVTM and CDR2 as ANQGSEA. CDR3 sequence reads: CSVGGGGTDTQYF. The CDR3 coding sequence is TGCAGCGTTGGGGGCGGAGGGACAGATACGCAGTATTTT.

This clonotype appeared a few times. The genes are TRBV6-1 and TRBJ2-1; no definite D call. This CDR3 is built from 15 residues. Germline V gives CDR1 MNHNS, CDR2 SASEGT. Between the trimmed V and J ends, which lost 0 bases and 6 bases, there was a span of 12 bases. CDR3 residues: CASSEARPSSNEQFF. In DNA form, the CDR3 reads TGTGCCAGCAGTGAAGCGCGTCCCTCGTCCAATGAGCAGTTCTTC.

This clonotype was seen more than once but under ten times. V is TRBV6-1 and J is TRBJ1-2; D gene uncertain. This CDR3 spans 12 amino acids. The V gene lost 5 bases and the J gene lost 3 bases, with 7 bases spanning the gap. Germline V gives CDR1 MNHNS, CDR2 SASEGT. CDR3 sequence reads: CASSRSDYGYTF. CDR3 DNA: TGTGCCAGCAGTAGGTCGGACTATGGCTACACCTTC.

This clonotype was counted at least ten times. This chain links TRBV9 with TRBJ2-7; TRBD2 agrees at 10 bases. Germline assignment: CDR1 SGDLS and CDR2 YYNGEE. V lost 4 bases and J lost 6; bases outside the gene matches: 10. This CDR3 spans 15 amino acids. DNA of the CDR3: TGTGCCAGCAGCCCGTCCGGGACTAGCGTCGGCGAGCAGTACTTC. It specifies CASSPSGTSVGEQYF.